This TCR beta chain was sequenced for a study of blood T cell repertoires in COVID-19. Study background: Sources were T cells, B-cell-depleted T cells, or PBMCs; the material itself was cDNA or gDNA.

There are 13 residues in the CDR3. Trimming pared 5 bases from V and 5 bases from J, leaving 12 bases between. Per the germline V gene, CDR1 is LNHDA and CDR2 is SQIVND (reference sequence). Sequenced by immunoSEQ multiplex PCR; TCRdb stores in-frame clones only, minus some. The sample includes a few hundred thousand clones, about 87% seen only once; the top ten take just under 6.5%. The source material was peripheral blood. The chain couples TRBV19 to TRBJ1-2; D perhaps matches TRBD1 (5 bases). This receptor was identified in a woman in her 50s with COVID-19, enrolled during active disease. This CDR3 reads CASSPGLGYGYTF. DNA for the CDR3: TGTGCCAGTAGTCCAGGGTTGGGGTATGGCTACACCTTC. Full variable domain (remainder filled in from reference TRBV19 and TRBJ1-2): DGGITQSPKYLFRKEGQNVTLSCEQNLNHDAMYWYRQDPGQGLRLIYYSQIVNDFQKGDIAEGYSVSREKKESFPLTVTSAQKNPTAFYLCASSPGLGYGYTFGSGTRLTVV.